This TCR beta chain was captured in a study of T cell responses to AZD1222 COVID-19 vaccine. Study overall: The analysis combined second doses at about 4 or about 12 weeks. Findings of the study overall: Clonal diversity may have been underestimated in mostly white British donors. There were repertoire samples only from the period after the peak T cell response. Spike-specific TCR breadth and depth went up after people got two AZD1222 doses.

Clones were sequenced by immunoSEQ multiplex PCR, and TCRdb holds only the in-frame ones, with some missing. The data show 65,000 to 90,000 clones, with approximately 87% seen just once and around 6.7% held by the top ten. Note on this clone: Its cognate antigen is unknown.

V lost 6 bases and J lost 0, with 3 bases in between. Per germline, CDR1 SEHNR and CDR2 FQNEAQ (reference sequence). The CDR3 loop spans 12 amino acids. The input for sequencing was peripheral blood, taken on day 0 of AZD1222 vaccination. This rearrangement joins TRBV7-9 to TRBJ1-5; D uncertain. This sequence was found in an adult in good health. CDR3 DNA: TGTGCCAGCAGTTATAGCAATCAGCCCCAGCATTTT. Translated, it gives CASSYSNQPQHF.